One T cell receptor (beta chain) is described in this entry. Assay: immunoSEQ multiplex PCR; the TCRdb copy retains only in-frame clones and omits some. The table shows roughly 120,000 clones, with about 85% occurring only once. This record comes from a study of blood T cell repertoires in COVID-19. Looking at the study overall: The samples span acute and convalescent COVID-19 from the United States, Italy and Spain.

CDR1 LNHDA and CDR2 SQIVND come from the germline V gene (reference sequence). The length of the CDR3 is 13 residues. V lost 9 bases and J lost 2; bases outside the gene matches: 4. The sequenced sample consisted of peripheral blood. This rearrangement joins TRBV19 to TRBJ2-7, with TRBD1 identical over 10 bases. This TCR was recovered from a man between 40 and 49 years old with acute or convalescent COVID-19. Here the CDR3 reads CASRDRGTYEQYF. The CDR3 coding sequence is TGTGCCAGCCGGGACAGGGGTACCTACGAGCAGTACTTC.